What follows is one TCR beta chain and its context. The antigen remains undetermined. These data are taken from a study of cytomegalovirus exposure and HLA in healthy donors. Whole-study results and caveats: In a later analysis, the majority of CMV-associated beta chains seemingly showed HLA restriction.

The PCR used 60 Vbeta and 13 Jbeta primers. Data came from immunoSEQ multiplex PCR; TCRdb stores just in-frame clones and leaves some out. Of under 200,000 clones in the sample, over 75% were seen once. The V gene lost 4 bases and the J gene lost 6 bases, with 22 bases spanning the gap. The CDR3 has 17 residues. Germline assignment: CDR1 MNHEY and CDR2 SMNVEV (reference sequence). This receptor was identified in a woman aged 50 to 65 in good health and CMV-seronegative. The chain combines TRBV27 with TRBJ1-5, with a tentative D call TRBD1 (5 bases). Sample: PBMCs. This CDR3 is CASSYTTPSRALQPQHF. The CDR3 bases are TGTGCCAGCAGTTATACGACCCCGAGCAGGGCCCTTCAGCCCCAGCATTTT.